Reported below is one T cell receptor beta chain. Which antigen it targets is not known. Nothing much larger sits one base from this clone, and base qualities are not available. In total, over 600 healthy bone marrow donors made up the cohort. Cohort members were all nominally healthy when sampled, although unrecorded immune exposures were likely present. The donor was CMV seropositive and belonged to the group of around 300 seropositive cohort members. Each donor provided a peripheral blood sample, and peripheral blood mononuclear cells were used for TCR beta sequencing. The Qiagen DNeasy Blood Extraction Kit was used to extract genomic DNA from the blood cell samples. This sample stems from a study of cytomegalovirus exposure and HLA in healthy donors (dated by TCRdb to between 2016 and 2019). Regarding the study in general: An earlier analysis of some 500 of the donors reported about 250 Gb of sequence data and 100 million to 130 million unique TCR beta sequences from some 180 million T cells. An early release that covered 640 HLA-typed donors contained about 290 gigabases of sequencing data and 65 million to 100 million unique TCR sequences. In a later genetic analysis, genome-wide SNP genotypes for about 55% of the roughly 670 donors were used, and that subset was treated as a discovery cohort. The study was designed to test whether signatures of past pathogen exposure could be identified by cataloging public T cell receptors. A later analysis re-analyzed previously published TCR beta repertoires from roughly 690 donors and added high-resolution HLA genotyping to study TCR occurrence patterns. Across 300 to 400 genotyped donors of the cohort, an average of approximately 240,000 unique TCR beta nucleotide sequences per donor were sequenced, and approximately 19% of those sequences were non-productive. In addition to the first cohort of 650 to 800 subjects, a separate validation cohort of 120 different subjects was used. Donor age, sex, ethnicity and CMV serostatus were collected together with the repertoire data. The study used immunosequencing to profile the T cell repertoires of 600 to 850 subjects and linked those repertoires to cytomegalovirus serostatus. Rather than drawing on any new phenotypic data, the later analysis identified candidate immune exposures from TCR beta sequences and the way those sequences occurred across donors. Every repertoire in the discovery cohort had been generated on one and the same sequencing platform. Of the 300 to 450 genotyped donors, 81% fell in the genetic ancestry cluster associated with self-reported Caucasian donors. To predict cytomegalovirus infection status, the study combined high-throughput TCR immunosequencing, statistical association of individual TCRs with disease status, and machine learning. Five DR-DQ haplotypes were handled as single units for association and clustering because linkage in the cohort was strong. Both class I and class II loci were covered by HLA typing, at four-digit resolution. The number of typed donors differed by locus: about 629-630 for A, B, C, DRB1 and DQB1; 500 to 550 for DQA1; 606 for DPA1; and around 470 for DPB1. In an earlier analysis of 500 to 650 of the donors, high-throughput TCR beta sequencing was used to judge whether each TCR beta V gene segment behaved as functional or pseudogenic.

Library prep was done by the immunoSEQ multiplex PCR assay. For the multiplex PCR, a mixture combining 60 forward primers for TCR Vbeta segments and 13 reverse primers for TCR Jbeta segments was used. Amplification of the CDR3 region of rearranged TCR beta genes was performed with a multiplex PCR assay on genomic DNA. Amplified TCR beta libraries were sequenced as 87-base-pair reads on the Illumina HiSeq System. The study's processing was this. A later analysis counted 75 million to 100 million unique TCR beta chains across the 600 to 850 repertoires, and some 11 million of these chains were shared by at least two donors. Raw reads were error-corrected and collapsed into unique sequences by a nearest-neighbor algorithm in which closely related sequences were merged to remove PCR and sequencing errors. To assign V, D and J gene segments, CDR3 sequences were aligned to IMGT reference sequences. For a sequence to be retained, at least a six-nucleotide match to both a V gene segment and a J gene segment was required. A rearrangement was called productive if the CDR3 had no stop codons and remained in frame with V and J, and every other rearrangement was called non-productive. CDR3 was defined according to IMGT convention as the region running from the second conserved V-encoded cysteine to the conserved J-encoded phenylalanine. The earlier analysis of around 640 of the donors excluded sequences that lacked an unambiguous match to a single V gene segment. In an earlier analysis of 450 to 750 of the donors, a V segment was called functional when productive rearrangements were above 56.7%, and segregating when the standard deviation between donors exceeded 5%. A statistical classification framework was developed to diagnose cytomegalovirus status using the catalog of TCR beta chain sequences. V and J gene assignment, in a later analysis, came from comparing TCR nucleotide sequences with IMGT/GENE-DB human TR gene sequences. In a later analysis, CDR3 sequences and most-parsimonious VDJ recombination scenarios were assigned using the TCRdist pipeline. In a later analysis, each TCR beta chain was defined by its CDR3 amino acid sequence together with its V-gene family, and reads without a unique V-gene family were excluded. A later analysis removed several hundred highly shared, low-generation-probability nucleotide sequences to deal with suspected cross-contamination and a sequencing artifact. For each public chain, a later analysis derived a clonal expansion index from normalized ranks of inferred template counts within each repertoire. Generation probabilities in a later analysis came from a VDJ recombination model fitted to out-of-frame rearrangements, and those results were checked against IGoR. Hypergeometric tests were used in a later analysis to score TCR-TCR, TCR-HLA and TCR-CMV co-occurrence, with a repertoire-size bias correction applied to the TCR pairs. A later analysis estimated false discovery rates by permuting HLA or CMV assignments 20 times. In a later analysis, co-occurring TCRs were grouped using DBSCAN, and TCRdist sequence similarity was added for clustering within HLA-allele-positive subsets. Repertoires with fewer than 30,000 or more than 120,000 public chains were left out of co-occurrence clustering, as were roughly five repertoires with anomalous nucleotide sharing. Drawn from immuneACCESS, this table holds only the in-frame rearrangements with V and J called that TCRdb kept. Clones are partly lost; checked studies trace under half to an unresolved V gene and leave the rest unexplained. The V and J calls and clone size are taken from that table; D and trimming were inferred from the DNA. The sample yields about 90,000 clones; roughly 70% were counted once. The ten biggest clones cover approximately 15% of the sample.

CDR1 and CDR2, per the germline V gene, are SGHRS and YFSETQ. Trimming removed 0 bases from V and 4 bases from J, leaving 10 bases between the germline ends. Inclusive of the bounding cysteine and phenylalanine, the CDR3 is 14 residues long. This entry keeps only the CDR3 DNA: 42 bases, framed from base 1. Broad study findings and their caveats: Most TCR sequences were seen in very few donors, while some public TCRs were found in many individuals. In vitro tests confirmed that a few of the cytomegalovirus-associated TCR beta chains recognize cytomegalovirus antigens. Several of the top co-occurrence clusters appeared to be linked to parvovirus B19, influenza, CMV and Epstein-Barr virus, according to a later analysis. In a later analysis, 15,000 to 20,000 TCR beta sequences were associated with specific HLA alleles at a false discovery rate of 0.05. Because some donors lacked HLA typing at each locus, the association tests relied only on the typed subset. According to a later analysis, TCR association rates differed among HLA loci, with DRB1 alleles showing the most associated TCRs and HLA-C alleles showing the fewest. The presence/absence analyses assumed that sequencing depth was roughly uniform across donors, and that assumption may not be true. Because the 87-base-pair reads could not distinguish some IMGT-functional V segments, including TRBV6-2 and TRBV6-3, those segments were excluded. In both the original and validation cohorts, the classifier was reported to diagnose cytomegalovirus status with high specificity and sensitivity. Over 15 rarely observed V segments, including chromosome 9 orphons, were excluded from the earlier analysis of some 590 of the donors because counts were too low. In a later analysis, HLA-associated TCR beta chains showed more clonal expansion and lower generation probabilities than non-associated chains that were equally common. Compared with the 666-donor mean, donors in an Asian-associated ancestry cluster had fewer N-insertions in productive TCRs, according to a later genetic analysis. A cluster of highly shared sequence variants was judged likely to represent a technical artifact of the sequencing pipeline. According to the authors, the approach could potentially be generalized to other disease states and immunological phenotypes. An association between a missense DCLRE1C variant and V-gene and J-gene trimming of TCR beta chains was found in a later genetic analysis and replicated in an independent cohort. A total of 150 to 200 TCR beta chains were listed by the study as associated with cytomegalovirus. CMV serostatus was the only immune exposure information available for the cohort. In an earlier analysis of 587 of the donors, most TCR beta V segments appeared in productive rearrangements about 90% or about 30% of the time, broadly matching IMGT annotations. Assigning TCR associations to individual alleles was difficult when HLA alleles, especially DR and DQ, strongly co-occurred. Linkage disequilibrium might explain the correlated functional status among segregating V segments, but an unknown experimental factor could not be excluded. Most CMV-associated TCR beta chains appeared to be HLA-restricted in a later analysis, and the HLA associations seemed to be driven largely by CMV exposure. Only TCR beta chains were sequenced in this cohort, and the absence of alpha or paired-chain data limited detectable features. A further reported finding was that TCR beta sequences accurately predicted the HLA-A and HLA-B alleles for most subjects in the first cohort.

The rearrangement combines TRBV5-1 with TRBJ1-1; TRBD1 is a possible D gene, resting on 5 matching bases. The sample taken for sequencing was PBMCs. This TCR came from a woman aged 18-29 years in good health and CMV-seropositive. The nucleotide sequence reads TGCGCCAGCAGCTTGGACGGGGGAAGCACTGAAGCTTTCTTT. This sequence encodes CASSLDGGSTEAFF.